This record looks at one TCR beta chain sequence and its context. This specimen includes other DNA sequences encoding the same CDR3. The sample comes from a study of T cell responses to AZD1222 COVID-19 vaccine. The V gene end was trimmed by 3 bases and the J gene end by 3 bases; junction bases not matched to a gene: 4. The CDR3 runs 14 residues. Germline CDR1 KGHSH, CDR2 LQKENI. Clones were sequenced by immunoSEQ multiplex PCR, and TCRdb holds only the in-frame ones, with some missing. The data show 120,000 or so clones, roughly 89% seen once. The origin of this receptor is an adult in good health. This chain joins TRBV18 and TRBJ2-7, with 8 nucleotides matching TRBD2. Sequences were derived from peripheral blood, sampled on day 0 of MenACWY control vaccination. In DNA form, the CDR3 reads TGTGCCAGCTCACCCCCCAGCGGGAGCTACGAGCAGTACTTC. Translated: CASSPPSGSYEQYF.